This T cell receptor beta chain originates from a study of T cells after yellow fever vaccination. Background on the study: Low-cell-number fractions were prepared with SMART-Seq v4 Ultra Low Input. Points from the study as a whole: Booster samples showed a return of most primary-vaccination clones (around 95% CD4, approximately 85% CD8). Bulk-population clonotypes that are abundant could appear as contaminants in FACS-sorted repertoires.

Details on this clonotype: The antigen remains unidentified. Just one base apart from a much larger clone, this may be a read error.

Production of TCR cDNA was by 5'RACE template switching, which also added a universal primer site and UMIs. MiXCR, applied by TCRdb to the 5' RACE reads, yields one record per CDR3 protein. The repertoire includes 200,000 to 300,000 distinct CDR3 sequences, more than 3.5% of them detected once, and approximately 18% sits in the top ten. The length of the CDR3 is 14 residues. Germline CDR1 and CDR2: KGHDR and SFDVKD. The specimen comprised PBMCs, sampled 15 days after the yellow fever booster vaccination. The V gene is TRBV24-1, the J gene TRBJ2-5; D is uncertain. The TCR sequence derives from a man aged 18 to 29 who received the YFV17D yellow fever vaccine. Here the CDR3 reads CVTSDGLQKETQYF. The CDR3 DNA reads TGTGTCACCAGTGATGGTTTACAGAAGGAGACCCAGTACTTC.